This TCR beta chain was observed in a study of blood T cell repertoires in COVID-19. Data came from immunoSEQ multiplex PCR; TCRdb stores just in-frame clones and leaves some out. The data hold about 410,000 clones, with about 89% observed a single time. Seattle participants joined during active infection and were tracked over time. Unmatched junction bases numbered 7, after V lost 1 base and J lost 0 bases. CDR1 SGHNT and CDR2 YYREEE come from the germline V gene (reference sequence). This CDR3 has 18 residues. The sequenced material came from peripheral blood. The chain combines TRBV5-4 with TRBJ2-1; the match to TRBD2 covers 10 bases. The TCR sequence derives from a woman aged 40 to 49 with COVID-19, enrolled during active disease. CDR3: CASSLLAGVPSSYNEQFF. The DNA for the CDR3 is TGTGCCAGCAGCTTGCTAGCGGGGGTCCCTAGCTCCTACAATGAGCAGTTCTTC. The whole variable domain, filled in from reference TRBV5-4 and TRBJ2-1, reads ETGVTQSPTHLIKTRGQQVTLRCSSQSGHNTVSWYQQALGQGPQFIFQYYREEENGRGNFPPRFSGLQFPNYSSELNVNALELDDSALYLCASSLLAGVPSSYNEQFFGPGTRLTVL.